This TCR beta chain was recovered during a study of blood T cells in healthy people across ages. Every participating donor contributed about 10 milliliters of peripheral blood through a draw. Total RNA was extracted at no less than 6 micrograms per sample. Next came a second PCR, run for about 7 to 12 cycles, which used a sample-barcoded 5' primer along with a J-beta primer mix. Each sample yielded at least 2.5 million CDR3-containing paired-end reads. TCRdb ran MiXCR on the 5' RACE reads and lists one entry per CDR3 protein. The table records some 700,000 distinct CDR3 sequences, about a fifth of them present only once. This clonotype was seen at least ten times. Sequenced sample: blood. This clonotype originated in an older man in good health.

The CDR3 DNA reads TGTGCCAGCAGCTTAGGAACAGGGGTATGGGACACTGAAGCTTTCTTT. Its translation: CASSLGTGVWDTEAFF. The chain is built from TRBV7-2 and TRBJ1-1, with TRBD1 matching 7 bases. The V gene end was trimmed by 1 base and the J gene end by 3 bases; junction bases not matched to a gene: 8. The length of the CDR3 is 16 residues. Germline CDR1 is SGHTA and CDR2 is FQGNSA.